This T cell receptor beta chain was recovered during a study of radiotherapy plus CTLA-4 blockade in lung cancer. Notes on the study in general: Peripheral blood showed expansion of tumor-derived TCR clones after radiotherapy and ipilimumab.

Ipilimumab CTLA-4 blockade and focal radiation were given to patients with chemo-refractory metastatic non-small-cell lung cancer. Remarks on this clone: Antigen unknown.

Clones were read by immunoSEQ multiplex PCR, and TCRdb kept only the in-frame ones, dropping some. In the table there are around 99,000 clones, 70% to 90% of which are singletons. The V and J ends lost 2 bases and 5 bases respectively, with 19 bases between them. CDR1 and CDR2 from the germline V gene are SNHLY and FYNNEI. This CDR3 has 16 amino acids. This clonotype was obtained from a human donor with non-small cell lung cancer that progressed on radiotherapy plus ipilimumab. V usage is TRBV2 and J usage is TRBJ2-7; D not certain. The sample here was peripheral blood, taken from a patient treated with radiotherapy plus ipilimumab. CDR3 DNA: TGTGCCAGCAGTGAAAGCCGCGGCACTGGTTTTGACGAGCAGTACTTC. Amino acids: CASSESRGTGFDEQYF. The full variable domain, with the rest looked up from reference TRBV2 and TRBJ2-7, is EPEVTQTPSHQVTQMGQEVILRCVPISNHLYFYWYRQILGQKVEFLVSFYNNEISEKSEIFDDQFSVERPDGSNFTLKIRSTKLEDSAMYFCASSESRGTGFDEQYFGPGTRLTVT.